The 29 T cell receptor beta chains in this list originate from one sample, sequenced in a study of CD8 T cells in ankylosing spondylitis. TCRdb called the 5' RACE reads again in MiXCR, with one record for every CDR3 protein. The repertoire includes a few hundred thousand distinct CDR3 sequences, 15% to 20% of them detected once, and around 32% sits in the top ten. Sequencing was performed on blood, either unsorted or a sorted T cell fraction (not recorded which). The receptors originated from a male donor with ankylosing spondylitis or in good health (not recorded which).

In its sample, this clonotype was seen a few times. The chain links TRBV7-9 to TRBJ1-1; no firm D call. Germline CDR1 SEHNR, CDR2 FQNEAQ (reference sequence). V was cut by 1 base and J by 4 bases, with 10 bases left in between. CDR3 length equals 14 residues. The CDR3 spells CASSLDGVRTEAFF. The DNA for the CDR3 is TGTGCCAGCAGCTTAGATGGGGTCCGCACTGAAGCTTTCTTT.

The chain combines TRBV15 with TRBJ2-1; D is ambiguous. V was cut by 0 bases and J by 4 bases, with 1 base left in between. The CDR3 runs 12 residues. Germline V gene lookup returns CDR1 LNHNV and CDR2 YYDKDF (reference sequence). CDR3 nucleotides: TGTGCCACCAGCAGAGAGTACAATGAGCAGTTCTTC. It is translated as CATSREYNEQFF.

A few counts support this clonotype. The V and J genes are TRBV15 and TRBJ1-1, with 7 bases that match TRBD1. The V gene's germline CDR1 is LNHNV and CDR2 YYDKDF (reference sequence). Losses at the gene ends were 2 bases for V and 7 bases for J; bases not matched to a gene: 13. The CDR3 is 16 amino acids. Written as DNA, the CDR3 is TGTGCCACCAGCAGACCCGAGGAAACTGGGACAGTTGAAGCTTTCTTT. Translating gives CATSRPEETGTVEAFF. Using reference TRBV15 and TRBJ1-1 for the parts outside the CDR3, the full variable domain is DAMVIQNPRYQVTQFGKPVTLSCSQTLNHNVMYWYQQKSSQAPKLLFHYYDKDFNNEADTPDNFQSRRPNTSFCFLDIRSPGLGDTAMYLCATSRPEETGTVEAFFGQGTRLTVV.

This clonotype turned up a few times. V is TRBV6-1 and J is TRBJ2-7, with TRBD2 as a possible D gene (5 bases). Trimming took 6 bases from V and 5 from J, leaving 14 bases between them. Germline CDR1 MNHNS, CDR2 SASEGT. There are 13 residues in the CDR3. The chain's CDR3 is CASRFRGSDEQYF. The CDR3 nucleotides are TGTGCCAGCAGGTTTCGGGGATCGGACGAGCAGTACTTC.

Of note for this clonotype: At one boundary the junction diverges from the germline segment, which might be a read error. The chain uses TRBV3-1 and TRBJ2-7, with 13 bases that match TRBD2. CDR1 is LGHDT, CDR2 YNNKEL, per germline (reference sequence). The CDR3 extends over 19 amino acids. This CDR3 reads CATSQEDGTSGNLFYEQYF. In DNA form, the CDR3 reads TGTGCCACCAGCCAAGAGGACGGGACTAGCGGGAACCTCTTCTACGAGCAGTACTTC.

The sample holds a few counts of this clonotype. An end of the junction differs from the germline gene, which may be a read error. CDR3 DNA: TGTGCCAGCAGATTAGCGGGGGGGATAACCGGGGAGCTGTTTTTT. It encodes CASRLAGGITGELFF. The chain has TRBV12-3 or TRBV12-4 and TRBJ2-2, with 11 bases aligning to TRBD2. The CDR3 consists of 15 residues.

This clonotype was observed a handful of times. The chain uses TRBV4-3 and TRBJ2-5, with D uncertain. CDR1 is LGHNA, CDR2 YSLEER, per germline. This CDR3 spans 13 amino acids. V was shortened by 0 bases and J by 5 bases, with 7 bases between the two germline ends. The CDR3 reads CASSQDWRETQYF. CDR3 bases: TGCGCCAGCAGCCAAGATTGGCGTGAGACCCAGTACTTC.

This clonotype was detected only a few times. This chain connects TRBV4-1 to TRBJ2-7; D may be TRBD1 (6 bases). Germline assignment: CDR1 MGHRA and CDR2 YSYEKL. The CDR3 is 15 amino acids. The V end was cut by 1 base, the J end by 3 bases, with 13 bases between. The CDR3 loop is CASSQAYGQSYEQYF. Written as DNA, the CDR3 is TGCGCCAGCAGCCAAGCTTATGGACAGAGCTACGAGCAGTACTTC.

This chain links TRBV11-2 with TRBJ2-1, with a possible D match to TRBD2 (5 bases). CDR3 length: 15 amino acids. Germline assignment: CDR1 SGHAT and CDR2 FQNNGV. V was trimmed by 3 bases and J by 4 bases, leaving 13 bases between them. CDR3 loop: CASSLLDSPYNEQFF. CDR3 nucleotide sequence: TGTGCCAGCAGCTTGTTGGACTCACCTTACAATGAGCAGTTCTTC. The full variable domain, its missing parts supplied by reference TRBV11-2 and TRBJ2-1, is EAGVAQSPRYKIIEKRQSVAFWCNPISGHATLYWYQQILGQGPKLLIQFQNNGVVDDSQLPKDRFSAERLKGVDSTLKIQPAKLEDSAVYLCASSLLDSPYNEQFFGPGTRLTVL.

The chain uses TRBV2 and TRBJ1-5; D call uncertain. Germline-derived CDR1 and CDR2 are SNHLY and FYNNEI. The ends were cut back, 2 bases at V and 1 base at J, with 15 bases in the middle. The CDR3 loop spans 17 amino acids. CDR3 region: CASSERRSTASNQPQHF. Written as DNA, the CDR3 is TGTGCCAGCAGTGAACGTCGGTCTACGGCGAGCAATCAGCCCCAGCATTTT.

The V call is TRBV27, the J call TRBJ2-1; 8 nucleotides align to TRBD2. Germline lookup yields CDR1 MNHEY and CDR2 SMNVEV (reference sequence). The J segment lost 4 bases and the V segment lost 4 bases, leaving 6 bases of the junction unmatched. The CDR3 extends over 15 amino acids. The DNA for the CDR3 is TGTGCCAGCAGTTCCCAGACTAGCGCTTACAATGAGCAGTTCTTC. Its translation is CASSSQTSAYNEQFF.

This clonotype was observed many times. The CDR3 coding sequence is TGTGCCAGCAGTGAGTGGACGGTTAATGAGCAGTTCTTC. Translation: CASSEWTVNEQFF. V is TRBV2 and J is TRBJ2-1; unclear D gene. Trimming removed 3 bases at V and 7 bases at J, with 10 bases between. Germline CDR1 is SNHLY and CDR2 is FYNNEI. CDR3 length equals 13 residues.

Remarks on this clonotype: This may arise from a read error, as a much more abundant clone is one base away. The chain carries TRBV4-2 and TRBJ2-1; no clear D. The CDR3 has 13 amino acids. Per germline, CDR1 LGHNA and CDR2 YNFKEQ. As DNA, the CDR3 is TGTGCCATCAGCCCCCGGTTGCGTAATGAGCAGTTCTTC. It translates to CAISPRLRNEQFF.

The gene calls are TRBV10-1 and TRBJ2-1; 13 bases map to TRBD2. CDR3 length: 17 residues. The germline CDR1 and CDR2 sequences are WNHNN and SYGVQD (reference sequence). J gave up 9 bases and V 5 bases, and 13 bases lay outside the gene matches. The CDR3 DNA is TGCGCCAGCAGTCCAACCCGACTAGCGGGAGGAATAGGTGAGCAGTTCTTC. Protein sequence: CASSPTRLAGGIGEQFF.

CDR3 sequence (DNA): TGCGCCAGCAGCCCAGGGACTAGCGGGAGGGCGTCCTACGAGCAGTACTTC. Protein sequence: CASSPGTSGRASYEQYF. This chain links TRBV5-1 with TRBJ2-7; TRBD2 aligns across 16 bases. The CDR3 extends over 17 amino acids. V shed 4 bases, J shed 1 base, and the junction held 5 bases outside the gene matches. CDR1 is SGHRS and CDR2 is YFSETQ in the germline V gene.

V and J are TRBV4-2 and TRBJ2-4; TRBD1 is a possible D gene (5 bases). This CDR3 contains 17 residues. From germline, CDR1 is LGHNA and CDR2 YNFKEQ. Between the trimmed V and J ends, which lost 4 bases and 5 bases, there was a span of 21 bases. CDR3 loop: CASSPRKAGQDQNIQYF. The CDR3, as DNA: TGTGCCAGCAGCCCTAGAAAAGCTGGACAAGACCAAAACATTCAGTACTTC.

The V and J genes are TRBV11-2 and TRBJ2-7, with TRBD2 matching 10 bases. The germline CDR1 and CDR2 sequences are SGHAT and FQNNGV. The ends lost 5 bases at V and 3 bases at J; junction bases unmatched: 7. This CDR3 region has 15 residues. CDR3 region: CASSHRTSGDYEQYF. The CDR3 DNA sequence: TGTGCCAGCAGCCATAGGACTAGCGGAGACTACGAGCAGTACTTC.

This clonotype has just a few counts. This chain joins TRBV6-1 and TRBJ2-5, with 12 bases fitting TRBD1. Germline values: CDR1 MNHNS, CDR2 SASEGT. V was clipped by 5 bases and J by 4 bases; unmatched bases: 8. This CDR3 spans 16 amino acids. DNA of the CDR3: TGTGCCAGCAGTACCGGGACAGGGGGCATCCGAGAGACCCAGTACTTC. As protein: CASSTGTGGIRETQYF.

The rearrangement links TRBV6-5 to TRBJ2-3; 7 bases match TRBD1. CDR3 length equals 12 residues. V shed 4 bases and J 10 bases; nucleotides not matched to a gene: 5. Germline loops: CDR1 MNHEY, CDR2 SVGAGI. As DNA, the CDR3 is TGTGCCAGCAGTTCCGGGACAGAGGCGCAGTATTTT. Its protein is CASSSGTEAQYF.

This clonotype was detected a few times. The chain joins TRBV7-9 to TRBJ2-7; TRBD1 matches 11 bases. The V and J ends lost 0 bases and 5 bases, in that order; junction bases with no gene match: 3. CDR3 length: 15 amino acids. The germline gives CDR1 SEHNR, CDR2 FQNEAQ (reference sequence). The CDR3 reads CASSLAGTGGHEQYF. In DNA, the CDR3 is TGTGCCAGCAGCTTAGCGGGGACAGGGGGGCACGAGCAGTACTTC.

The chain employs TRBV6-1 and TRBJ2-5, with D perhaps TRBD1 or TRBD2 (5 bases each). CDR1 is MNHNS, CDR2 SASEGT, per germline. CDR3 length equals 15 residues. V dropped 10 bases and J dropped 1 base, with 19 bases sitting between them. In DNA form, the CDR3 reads TGTGCCATCAGCACCCCCGGGACGCCCCAAGAGACCCAGTACTTC. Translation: CAISTPGTPQETQYF.

The CDR3 sequence is CASSSGYTGELFF. The CDR3 DNA follows: TGTGCCAGTTCTAGCGGCTACACCGGGGAGCTGTTTTTT. The rearrangement links TRBV2 to TRBJ2-2; 7 bases fit TRBD2. V lost 9 bases and J lost 3; bases outside the gene matches: 4. Germline loops: CDR1 SNHLY, CDR2 FYNNEI. This CDR3 has 13 residues.

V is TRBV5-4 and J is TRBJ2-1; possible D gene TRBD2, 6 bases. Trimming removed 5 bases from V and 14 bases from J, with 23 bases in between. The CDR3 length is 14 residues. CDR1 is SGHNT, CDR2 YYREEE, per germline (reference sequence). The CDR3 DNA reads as TGTGCCAGCAGGGACGGGGGTTGGCTGGATTGGGAGTTCTTC. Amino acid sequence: CASRDGGWLDWEFF.

The CDR3 sequence: CSVEARVDTEAFF. CDR3 in DNA: TGCAGCGTTGAAGCCAGGGTCGACACTGAAGCTTTCTTT. This chain uses TRBV29-1 with TRBJ1-1, with D possibly TRBD1 on 5 matching bases. The CDR3 is made up of 13 amino acids. Trimming stripped 1 base from V and 3 bases from J, with 9 bases between. Germline CDR1 reads SQVTM; CDR2 reads ANQGSEA.

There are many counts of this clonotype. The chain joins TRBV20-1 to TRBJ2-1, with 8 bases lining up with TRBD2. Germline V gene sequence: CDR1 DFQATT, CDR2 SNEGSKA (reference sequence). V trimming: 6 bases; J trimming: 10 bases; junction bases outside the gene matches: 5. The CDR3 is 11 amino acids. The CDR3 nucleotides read TGCAGTGCGAAGCGGGAGCTCGAGCAGTTCTTC. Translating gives CSAKRELEQFF.

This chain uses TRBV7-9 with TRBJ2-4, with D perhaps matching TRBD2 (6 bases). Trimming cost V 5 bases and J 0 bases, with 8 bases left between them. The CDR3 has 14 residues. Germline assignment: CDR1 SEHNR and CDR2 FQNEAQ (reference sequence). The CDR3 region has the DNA TGTGCCAGCAGCCGGGACTTAGCCAAAAACATTCAGTACTTC. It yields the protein CASSRDLAKNIQYF.

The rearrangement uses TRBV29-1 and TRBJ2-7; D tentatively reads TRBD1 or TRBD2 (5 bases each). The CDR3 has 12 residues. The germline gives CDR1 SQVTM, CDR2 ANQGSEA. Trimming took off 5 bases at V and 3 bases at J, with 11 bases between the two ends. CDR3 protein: CSVPGTGYEQYF. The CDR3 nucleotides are TGCAGCGTTCCCGGGACGGGCTACGAGCAGTACTTC.

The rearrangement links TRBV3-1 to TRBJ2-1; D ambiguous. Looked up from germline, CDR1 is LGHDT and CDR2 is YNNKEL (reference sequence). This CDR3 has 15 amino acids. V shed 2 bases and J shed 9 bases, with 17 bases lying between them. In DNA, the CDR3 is TGTGCCAGCAGCCAACTCACTGGACCTAACGGTGAGCAGTTCTTC. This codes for CASSQLTGPNGEQFF.

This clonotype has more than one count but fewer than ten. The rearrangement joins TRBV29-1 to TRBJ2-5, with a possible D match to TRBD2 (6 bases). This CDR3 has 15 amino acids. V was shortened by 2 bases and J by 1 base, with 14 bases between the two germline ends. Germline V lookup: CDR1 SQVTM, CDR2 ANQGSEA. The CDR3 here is CSVEFRGSPQETQYF. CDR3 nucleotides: TGCAGCGTTGAATTCCGGGGGTCCCCCCAAGAGACCCAGTACTTC. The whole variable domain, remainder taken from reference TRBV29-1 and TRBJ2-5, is SAVISQKPSRDICQRGTSLTIQCQVDSQVTMMFWYRQQPGQSLTLIATANQGSEATYESGFVIDKFPISRPNLTFSTLTVSNMSPEDSSIYLCSVEFRGSPQETQYFGPGTRLLVL.